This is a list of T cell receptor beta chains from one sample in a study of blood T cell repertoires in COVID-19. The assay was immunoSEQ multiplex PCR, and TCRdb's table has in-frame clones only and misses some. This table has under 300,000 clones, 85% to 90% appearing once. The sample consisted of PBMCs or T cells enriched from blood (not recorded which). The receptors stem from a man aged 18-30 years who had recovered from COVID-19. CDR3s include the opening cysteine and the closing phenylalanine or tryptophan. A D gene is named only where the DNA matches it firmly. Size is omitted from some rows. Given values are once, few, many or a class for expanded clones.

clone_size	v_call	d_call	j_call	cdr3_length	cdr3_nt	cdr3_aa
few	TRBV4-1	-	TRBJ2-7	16	TGCGCCAGCAGCCAAGATTTCCCCAGGGACATCTACGAGCAGTACTTC	CASSQDFPRDIYEQYF
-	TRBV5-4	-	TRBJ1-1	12	TGTGCCAGCAACCGAGGGAACACTGAAGCTTTCTTT	CASNRGNTEAFF
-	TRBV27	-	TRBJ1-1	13	TGTGCCAGCAGTTTTCCAGGGAACACTGAAGCTTTCTTT	CASSFPGNTEAFF
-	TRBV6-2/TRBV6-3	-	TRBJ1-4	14	TGTGCCAGCAGTCGCCAGGGTTCTCGTGAAAAACTGTTTTTT	CASSRQGSREKLFF
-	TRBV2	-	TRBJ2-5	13	TGTGCCAGCAGTGGGGGGCGCGGGGAGACCCAGTACTTC	CASSGGRGETQYF
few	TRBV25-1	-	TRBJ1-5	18	TGTGCCAGCACCGCCCTCACGGGACAAATTAATAGCAATCAGCCCCAGCATTTT	CASTALTGQINSNQPQHF
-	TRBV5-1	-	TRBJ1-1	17	TGCGCCAGCAGCCTACTCGGCGCGGGCGGGGGGAGCACTGAAGCTTTCTTT	CASSLLGAGGGSTEAFF
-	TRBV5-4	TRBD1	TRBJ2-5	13	TGTGCCAGCAGCTCGGGACAGCAAGAGACCCAGTACTTC	CASSSGQQETQYF
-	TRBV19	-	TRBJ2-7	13	TGTGCCAGTAGTATAGTTGCGACCTACGAGCAGTACTTC	CASSIVATYEQYF
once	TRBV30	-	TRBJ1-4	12	TGTGCCTGGAGCCGGGACATAGGAAAACTGTTTTTT	CAWSRDIGKLFF